This T cell receptor (beta chain) was found in a study of CD8 T cells in ankylosing spondylitis (dated by TCRdb to about 2017). As for the study more broadly: The study set out to find disease-linked TCR variants by profiling T cell receptor beta repertoires in ankylosing spondylitis patients and healthy donors. The whole study cohort included about a hundred healthy donors and under 30 ankylosing spondylitis patients. Peripheral blood samples were taken, and synovial fluid was additionally collected from ankylosing spondylitis patients.

Findings and caveats that apply to the study as a whole: A TCR beta motif of about eight highly homologous amino acid variants appeared characteristic of blood from ankylosing spondylitis patients. A CD8+ phenotype was shown by the disease-linked clones, which were found at relatively low frequencies in peripheral blood. Some of the motif variants had been reported before in the synovial fluid and blood of reactive arthritis patients, a finding that suggests common disease-initiation mechanisms. According to the report, matched synovial fluid samples from ankylosing spondylitis patients were significantly enriched for the disease-linked clones.

This sample was sequenced with an Illumina HiSeq 2500. Quantitative 5'-RACE with molecular barcodes was used to prepare TCR beta libraries. The paper's processing steps were these. A new computational method based on a probabilistic model of VDJ rearrangement was used to identify disease-linked TCR variants. TCRdb took the public reads, trimmed them with fastp at Q25, ran MiXCR for clone calling and kept in-frame beta chains. Rows are unified per CDR3 protein, each entry keeping the most common DNA and genes. TCRdb, rather than the study authors, made the V and J calls. This sample comprises a few hundred thousand distinct CDR3 sequences, roughly a tenth of them detected only once. Less than 25% of the sample comes from the top ten. Points on this clonotype: This clone's antigen is unknown. The junction shows a germline mismatch at one end, possibly a read error.

The CDR3 numbers 15 residues from cysteine through phenylalanine. Only the CDR3 region is kept as DNA, spanning 45 bases read in frame from base 1. The sample was blood, either unsorted or a sorted T cell fraction (not recorded which). This clonotype was obtained from a male donor with ankylosing spondylitis or in good health (not recorded which). The chain was built from TRBV12-3 or TRBV12-4 and TRBJ2-3; 11 nucleotides in the junction match TRBD1. Read as DNA, the sequence is TGTGCCGGCAGTCACGGGACAGGGGGGACAGATACGCAGTATTTT. The translation is CAGSHGTGGTDTQYF.